This T cell receptor (beta chain) is drawn from a study of molecular identifiers for immune sequencing clone quantification. CDR1 is SGHDT and CDR2 is YYEEEE in the germline V gene. This CDR3 comprises 14 residues. Trimming took off 2 bases at V and 12 bases at J, with 19 bases between the two ends. Findings and caveats of the study: Effector cells had over 99% of their molecules in clones above 20 RNA copies, while naive cells had under 1%.

This clonotype was seen a single time. Its specificity is not known. This may be a read error, as it is one base from a much larger clone. TCRdb called the PCR reads again in MiXCR, with one record for every CDR3 protein. The sample has approximately 630,000 distinct CDR3 sequences, less than 30% seen once. Sequenced material: naive CD8+ T cells from blood, with Jurkat cell RNA spiked in. Subset described: FACS-sorted CD8+CD4-CCR7+CD45RA+ naive T cells. The TCR originated in a human donor in good health. Some libraries in this study had Jurkat cell RNA spiked in. The chain links TRBV5-6 to TRBJ2-3; D might be TRBD2 (6 bases). The CDR3 nucleotides read TGTGCCAGCAGCTTCTATATACGGGGGAATTTCCAGTATTTT. This translates into CASSFYIRGNFQYF. Looking up the rest from reference TRBV5-6 and TRBJ2-3 gives the full variable domain: DAGVTQSPTHLIKTRGQQVTLRCSPKSGHDTVSWYQQALGQGPQFIFQYYEEEERQRGNFPDRFSGHQFPNYSSELNVNALLLGDSALYLCASSFYIRGNFQYFGPGTRLTVL.